This entry lists 5 T cell receptor beta chains sequenced from one sample in a study of T cell changes during pregnancy in multiple sclerosis. TCRdb keeps only in-frame clones here, not all; method: immunoSEQ multiplex PCR. Seen here are 35,000 to 45,000 clones, under 90% observed once, and the top ten hold roughly 4.5%. The source was peripheral blood, collected in the second trimester of pregnancy. The receptors come from a female donor in good health, enrolled as a control in a pregnancy study.

The V call is TRBV9, the J call TRBJ2-3, with 8 bases aligning to TRBD2. CDR3 length: 16 residues. Unmatched junction bases numbered 5, after V lost 0 bases and J lost 2 bases. Germline V gene sequence: CDR1 SGDLS, CDR2 YYNGEE. CDR3 coding DNA: TGTGCCAGCAGCGTAGGTTTGCGGGGGGTCACAGATACGCAGTATTTT. This codes for CASSVGLRGVTDTQYF.

This clone was seen just once. The chain links TRBV18 to TRBJ1-6; TRBD1 might be the D (6 bases). CDR3 length equals 17 residues. Germline V gene lookup returns CDR1 KGHSH and CDR2 LQKENI. V lost 3 bases, J lost 3 bases, and 15 bases lay in between. The CDR3 nucleotides read TGTGCCAGCTCACCGGATACCCCAGGGGACTATAATTCACCCCTCCACTTT. Translating gives CASSPDTPGDYNSPLHF.

The chain uses TRBV30 and TRBJ1-5; 10 positions agree with TRBD1. Germline lookup yields CDR1 GTSNPN and CDR2 SVGIG (reference sequence). The CDR3 spans 15 residues. V trimming: 3 bases; J trimming: 9 bases; junction bases outside the gene matches: 11. The CDR3 spells CAWSPPGQGIRPQHF. In nucleotides, the CDR3 is TGTGCCTGGAGCCCCCCGGGACAGGGGATAAGGCCCCAGCATTTT.

The chain carries TRBV5-1 and TRBJ2-7; 9 nucleotides line up with TRBD2. Germline V CDR1 and CDR2: SGHRS, YFSETQ. This CDR3 has 19 amino acids. With V trimmed by 0 bases and J by 3 bases, 16 bases remained unmatched. The CDR3 loop reads CASSLAAPESGRTYYEQYF. The DNA for the CDR3 is TGCGCCAGCAGCTTGGCGGCCCCTGAAAGCGGGAGGACCTACTACGAGCAGTACTTC.

This clone was counted between two and nine times. V and J are TRBV29-1 and TRBJ1-1; TRBD1 matches at 7 bases. Germline CDR1 is SQVTM and CDR2 is ANQGSEA. The junction had 7 bases not matched to a gene; V was cut back by 4 bases and J by 2 bases. The CDR3 has 14 residues. CDR3 region: CSVAVGQRNTEAFF. CDR3 coding DNA: TGCAGCGTTGCGGTGGGACAGCGAAACACTGAAGCTTTCTTT.